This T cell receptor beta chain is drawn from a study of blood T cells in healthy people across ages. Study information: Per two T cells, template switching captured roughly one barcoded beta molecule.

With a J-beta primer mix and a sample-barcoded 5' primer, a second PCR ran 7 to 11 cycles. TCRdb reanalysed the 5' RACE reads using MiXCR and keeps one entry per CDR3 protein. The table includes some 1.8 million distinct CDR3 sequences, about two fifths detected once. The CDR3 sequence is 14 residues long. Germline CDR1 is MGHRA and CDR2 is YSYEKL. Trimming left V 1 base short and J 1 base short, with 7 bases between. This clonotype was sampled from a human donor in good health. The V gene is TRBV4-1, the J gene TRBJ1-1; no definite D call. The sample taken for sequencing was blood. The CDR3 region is CASSQGNPNTEAFF. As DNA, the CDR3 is TGCGCCAGCAGCCAAGGGAACCCGAACACTGAAGCTTTCTTT.